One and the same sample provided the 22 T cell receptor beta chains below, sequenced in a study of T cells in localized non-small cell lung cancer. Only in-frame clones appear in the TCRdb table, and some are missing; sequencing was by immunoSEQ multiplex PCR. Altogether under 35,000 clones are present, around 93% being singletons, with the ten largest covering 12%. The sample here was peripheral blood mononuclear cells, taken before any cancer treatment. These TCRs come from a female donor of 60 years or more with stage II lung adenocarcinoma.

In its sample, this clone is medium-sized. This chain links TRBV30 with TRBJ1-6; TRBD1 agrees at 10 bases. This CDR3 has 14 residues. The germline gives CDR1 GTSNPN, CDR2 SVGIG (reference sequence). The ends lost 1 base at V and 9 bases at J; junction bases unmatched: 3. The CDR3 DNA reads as TGTGCCTGGAGTGGGACAGGGGGGAGTTCACCCCTCCACTTT. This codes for CAWSGTGGSSPLHF.

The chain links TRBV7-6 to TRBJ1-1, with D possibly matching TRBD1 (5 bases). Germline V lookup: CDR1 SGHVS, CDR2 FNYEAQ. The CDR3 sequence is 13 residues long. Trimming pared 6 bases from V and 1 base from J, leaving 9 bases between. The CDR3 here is CASRGLKNTEAFF. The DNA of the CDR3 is TGTGCCAGCAGGGGACTTAAGAACACTGAAGCTTTCTTT.

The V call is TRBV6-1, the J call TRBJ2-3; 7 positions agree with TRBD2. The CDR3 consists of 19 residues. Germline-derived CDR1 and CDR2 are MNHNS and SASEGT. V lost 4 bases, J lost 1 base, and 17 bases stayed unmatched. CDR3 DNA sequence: TGTGCCAGCAGTGGGAGCCGCGGGAGAACCCACTACGGCACAGATACGCAGTATTTT. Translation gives CASSGSRGRTHYGTDTQYF.

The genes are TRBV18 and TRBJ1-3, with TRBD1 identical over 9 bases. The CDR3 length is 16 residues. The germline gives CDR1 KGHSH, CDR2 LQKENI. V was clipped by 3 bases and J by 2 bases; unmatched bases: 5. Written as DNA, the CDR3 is TGTGCCAGCTCACCGGGAAGGACAGGGGCTGGAAACACCATATATTTT. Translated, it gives CASSPGRTGAGNTIYF.

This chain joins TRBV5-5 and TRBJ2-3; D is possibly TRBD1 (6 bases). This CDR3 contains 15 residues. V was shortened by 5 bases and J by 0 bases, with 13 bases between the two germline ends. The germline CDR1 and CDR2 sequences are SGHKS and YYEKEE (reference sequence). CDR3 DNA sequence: TGTGCCAGCAGAAAACAGGGTACTAGCACAGATACGCAGTATTTT. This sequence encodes CASRKQGTSTDTQYF.

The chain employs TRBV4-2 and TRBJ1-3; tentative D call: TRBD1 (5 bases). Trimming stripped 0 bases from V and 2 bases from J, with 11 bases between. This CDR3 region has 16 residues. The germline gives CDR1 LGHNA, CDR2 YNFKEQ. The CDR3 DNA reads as TGTGCCAGCAGCCAAGATCTCGGAGGGGCTGGAAACACCATATATTTT. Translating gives CASSQDLGGAGNTIYF.

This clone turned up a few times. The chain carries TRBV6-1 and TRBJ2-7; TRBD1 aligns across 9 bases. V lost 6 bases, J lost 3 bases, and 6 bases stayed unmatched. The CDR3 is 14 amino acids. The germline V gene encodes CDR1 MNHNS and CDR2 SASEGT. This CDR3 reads CASRSGTGNYEQYF. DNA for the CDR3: TGTGCCAGCAGATCCGGGACAGGGAACTACGAGCAGTACTTC.

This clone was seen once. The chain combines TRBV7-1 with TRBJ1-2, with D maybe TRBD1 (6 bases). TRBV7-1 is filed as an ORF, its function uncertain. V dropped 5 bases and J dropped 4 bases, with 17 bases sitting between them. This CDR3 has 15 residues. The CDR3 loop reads CASSPGQFFSYGYTF. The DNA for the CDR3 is TGTGCCAGCAGCCCTGGACAGTTTTTTTCCTATGGCTACACCTTC.

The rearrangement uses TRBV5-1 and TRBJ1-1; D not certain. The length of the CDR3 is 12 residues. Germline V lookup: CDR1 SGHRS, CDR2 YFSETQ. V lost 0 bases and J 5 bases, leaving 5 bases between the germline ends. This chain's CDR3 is CASSLEGTEAFF. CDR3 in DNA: TGCGCCAGCAGCTTGGAAGGAACTGAAGCTTTCTTT.

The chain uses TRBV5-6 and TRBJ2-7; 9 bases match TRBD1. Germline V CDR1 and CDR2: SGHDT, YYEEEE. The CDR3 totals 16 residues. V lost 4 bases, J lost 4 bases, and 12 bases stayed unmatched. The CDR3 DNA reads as TGTGCCAGCAGCCAAATCGGGACAGGGATCCTGTACGAGCAGTACTTC. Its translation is CASSQIGTGILYEQYF.

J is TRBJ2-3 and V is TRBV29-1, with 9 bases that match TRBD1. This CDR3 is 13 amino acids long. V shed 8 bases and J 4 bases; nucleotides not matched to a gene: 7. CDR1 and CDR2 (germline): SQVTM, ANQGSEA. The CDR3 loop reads CSILQGASDTQYF. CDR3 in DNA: TGCAGCATATTACAGGGGGCATCAGATACGCAGTATTTT.

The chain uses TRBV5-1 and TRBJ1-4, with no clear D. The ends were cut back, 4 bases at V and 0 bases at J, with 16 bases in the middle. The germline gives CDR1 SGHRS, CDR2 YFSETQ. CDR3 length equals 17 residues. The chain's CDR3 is CASSPDVRDSTNEKLFF. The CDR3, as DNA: TGCGCCAGCAGCCCGGACGTAAGAGATTCAACTAATGAAAAACTGTTTTTT.

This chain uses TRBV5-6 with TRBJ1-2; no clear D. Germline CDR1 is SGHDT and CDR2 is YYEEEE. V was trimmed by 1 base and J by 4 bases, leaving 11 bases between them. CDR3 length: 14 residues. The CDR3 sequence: CASSLSGGGYGYTF. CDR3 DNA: TGTGCCAGCAGCTTGAGTGGCGGAGGCTATGGCTACACCTTC. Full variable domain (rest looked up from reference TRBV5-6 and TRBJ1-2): DAGVTQSPTHLIKTRGQQVTLRCSPKSGHDTVSWYQQALGQGPQFIFQYYEEEERQRGNFPDRFSGHQFPNYSSELNVNALLLGDSALYLCASSLSGGGYGYTFGSGTRLTVV.

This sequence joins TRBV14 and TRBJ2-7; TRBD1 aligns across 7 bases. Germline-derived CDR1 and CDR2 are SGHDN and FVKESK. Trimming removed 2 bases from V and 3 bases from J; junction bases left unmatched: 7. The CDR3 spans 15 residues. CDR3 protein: CASSQPRTGNYEQYF. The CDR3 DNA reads TGTGCCAGCAGCCAACCAAGGACAGGCAACTACGAGCAGTACTTC.

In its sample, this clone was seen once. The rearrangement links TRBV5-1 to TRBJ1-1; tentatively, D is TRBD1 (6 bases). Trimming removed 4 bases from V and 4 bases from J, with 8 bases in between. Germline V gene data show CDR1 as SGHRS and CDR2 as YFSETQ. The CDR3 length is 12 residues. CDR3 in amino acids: CASSSRGTEAFF. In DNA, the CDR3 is TGCGCCAGCAGCAGCAGGGGCACTGAAGCTTTCTTT.

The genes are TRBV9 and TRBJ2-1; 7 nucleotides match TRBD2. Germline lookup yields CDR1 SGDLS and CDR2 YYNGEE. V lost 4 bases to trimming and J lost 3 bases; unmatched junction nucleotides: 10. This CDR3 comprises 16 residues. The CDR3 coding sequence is TGTGCCAGCAGCCCGCGGGCGGGGGAGTTCTACAATGAGCAGTTCTTC. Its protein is CASSPRAGEFYNEQFF.

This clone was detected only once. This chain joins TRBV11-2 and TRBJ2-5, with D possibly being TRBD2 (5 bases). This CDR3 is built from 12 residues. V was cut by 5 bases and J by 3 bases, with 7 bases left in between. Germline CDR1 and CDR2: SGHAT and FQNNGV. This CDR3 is CASSPGEETQYF. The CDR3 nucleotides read TGTGCCAGCAGCCCCGGGGAAGAGACCCAGTACTTC. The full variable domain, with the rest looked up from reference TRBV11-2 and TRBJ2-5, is EAGVAQSPRYKIIEKRQSVAFWCNPISGHATLYWYQQILGQGPKLLIQFQNNGVVDDSQLPKDRFSAERLKGVDSTLKIQPAKLEDSAVYLCASSPGEETQYFGPGTRLLVL.

The CDR3 DNA reads as TGTGCCAGCAGCTCACAAGGGACAGGGCTCGAGCAGTACTTC. It specifies CASSSQGTGLEQYF. V usage is TRBV7-2 and J usage is TRBJ2-7, with 9 bases identical to TRBD1. Germline CDR1 reads SGHTA; CDR2 reads FQGNSA. J gave up 6 bases and V 4 bases, and 7 bases lay outside the gene matches. The CDR3 sequence is 14 residues long. The complete variable domain, with remaining parts taken from reference TRBV7-2 and TRBJ2-7, reads GAGVSQSPSNKVTEKGKDVELRCDPISGHTALYWYRQSLGQGLEFLIYFQGNSAPDKSGLPSDRFSAERTGGSVSTLTIQRTQQEDSAVYLCASSSQGTGLEQYFGPGTRLTVT.

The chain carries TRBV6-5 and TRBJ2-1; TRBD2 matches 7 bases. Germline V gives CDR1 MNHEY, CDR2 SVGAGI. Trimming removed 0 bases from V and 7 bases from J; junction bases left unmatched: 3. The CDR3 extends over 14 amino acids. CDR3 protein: CASSYSGLENEQFF. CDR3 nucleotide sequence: TGTGCCAGCAGTTACTCAGGACTAGAGAATGAGCAGTTCTTC.

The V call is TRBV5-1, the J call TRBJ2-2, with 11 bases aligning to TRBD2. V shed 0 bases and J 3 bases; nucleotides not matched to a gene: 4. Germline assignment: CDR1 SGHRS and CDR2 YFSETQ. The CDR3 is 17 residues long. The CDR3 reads CASSLALTSGDTGELFF. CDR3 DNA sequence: TGCGCCAGCAGCTTGGCTTTGACTAGCGGGGACACCGGGGAGCTGTTTTTT.

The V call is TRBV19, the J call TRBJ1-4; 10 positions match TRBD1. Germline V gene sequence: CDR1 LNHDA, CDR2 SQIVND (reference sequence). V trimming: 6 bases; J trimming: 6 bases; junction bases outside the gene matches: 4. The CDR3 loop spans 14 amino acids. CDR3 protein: CASSDRGRYEKLFF. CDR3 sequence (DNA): TGTGCCAGTAGCGACAGGGGGCGTTATGAAAAACTGTTTTTT.

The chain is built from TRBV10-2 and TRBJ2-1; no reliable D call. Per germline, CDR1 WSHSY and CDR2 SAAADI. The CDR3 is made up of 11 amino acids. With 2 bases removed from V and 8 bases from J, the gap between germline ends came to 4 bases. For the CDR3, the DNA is TGCGCCAGCAGTGAGACAGATGAGCAGTTCTTC. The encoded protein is CASSETDEQFF.